Shown below are 10 T cell receptor beta chains from a single sample sequenced in a study of control samples from healthy donors and cancer patients. Profiling relied on immunoSEQ multiplex PCR, and the TCRdb table lists in-frame clones only, not all of them. This sample yields 55,000 to 65,000 clones, of which more than 75% are seen a single time; 9.5% to 15% belongs to the top ten. The sample was PBMCs. These receptors originate from a woman aged 55-69 years with lung cancer.

To note about this clone: Given the absence of the conserved phenylalanine or tryptophan at the CDR3 end, a read error is likely. Because the CDR3's place on the DNA is in doubt, the DNA is left out and the CDR3 is given as listed by TCRdb. This chain joins TRBV18 and TRBJ1-2; the D call of TRBD1 is as the table states it, not checked on the DNA. From its first to its last residue, the CDR3 has 14 amino acids. Germline CDR1 and CDR2: KGHSH and LQKENI. The CDR3 loop reads CASSPRKRDRAGWC.

CDR3 sequence: CASSRQLNTEAFF. The CDR3 DNA is TGTGCCAGCAGCCGACAGCTCAACACTGAAGCTTTCTTT. V usage is TRBV11-2 and J usage is TRBJ1-1; D possibly corresponds to TRBD1 (5 bases). Germline V lookup: CDR1 SGHAT, CDR2 FQNNGV. The length of the CDR3 is 13 residues. V was trimmed by 5 bases and J by 2 bases, leaving 9 bases between them.

The CDR3 spells CASSVRPAGTPGGELFF. The CDR3 region has the DNA TGTGCCAGCAGCGTCCGTCCAGCGGGAACCCCCGGAGGGGAGCTGTTTTTT. The gene calls are TRBV9 and TRBJ2-2; 7 bases are shared with TRBD2. Trimming at V came to 2 bases and at J to 8 bases, leaving 15 bases not matched to a gene. Germline CDR1 is SGDLS and CDR2 is YYNGEE. This CDR3 comprises 17 residues.

The V call is TRBV29-1, the J call TRBJ2-1; TRBD2 matches at 8 bases. Germline trimming cut 7 bases from V and 8 bases from J; bases unmatched to any gene: 4. CDR1 is SQVTM, CDR2 ANQGSEA, per germline. The CDR3 covers 11 residues. CDR3 sequence reads: CSAGLAYEQFF. As DNA, the CDR3 is TGCAGCGCTGGACTAGCCTATGAGCAGTTCTTC.

The chain combines TRBV5-1 with TRBJ2-2; 14 nucleotides align to TRBD2. This CDR3 contains 19 residues. V was clipped by 3 bases and J by 4 bases; unmatched bases: 11. The germline CDR1 and CDR2 sequences are SGHRS and YFSETQ. The CDR3 loop reads CASSSGLAGVGLGTGELFF. The CDR3 nucleotides read TGCGCCAGCAGCTCGGGACTAGCGGGAGTCGGTTTGGGCACCGGGGAGCTGTTTTTT.

This clone has a handful of counts. The V and J genes are TRBV5-6 and TRBJ2-5; no definite D call. Germline CDR1 and CDR2: SGHDT and YYEEEE. The CDR3 length is 13 residues. The V end was cut by 0 bases, the J end by 5 bases, with 8 bases between. CDR3 loop: CASSLGSTETQYF. The CDR3 DNA is TGTGCCAGCAGCTTGGGTTCCACGGAGACCCAGTACTTC. Full variable domain (missing parts from reference TRBV5-6 and TRBJ2-5): DAGVTQSPTHLIKTRGQQVTLRCSPKSGHDTVSWYQQALGQGPQFIFQYYEEEERQRGNFPDRFSGHQFPNYSSELNVNALLLGDSALYLCASSLGSTETQYFGPGTRLLVL.

J is TRBJ2-5 and V is TRBV7-6, with TRBD2 identical over 9 bases. The length of the CDR3 is 15 residues. J gave up 2 bases and V 5 bases, and 6 bases lay outside the gene matches. Germline CDR1 and CDR2: SGHVS and FNYEAQ. Here the CDR3 reads CASSLAGGGQETQYF. The DNA for the CDR3 is TGTGCCAGCAGCCTGGCGGGAGGGGGGCAAGAGACCCAGTACTTC.

The V gene is TRBV7-9, the J gene TRBJ2-3; D tentatively fits TRBD1 or TRBD2 (5 bases each). Germline V gives CDR1 SEHNR, CDR2 FQNEAQ (reference sequence). V lost 5 bases to trimming and J lost 0 bases, with 15 bases between them. This CDR3 comprises 16 residues. DNA for the CDR3: TGTGCCAGCAGCCCGTTGGGGACCACCAGCACAGATACGCAGTATTTT. Its translation: CASSPLGTTSTDTQYF.

This clone appeared a few times. The rearrangement joins TRBV6-1 to TRBJ2-1, with D uncertain. Trimming shortened V by 3 bases and J by 7 bases, and 10 bases separated the two germline ends. Germline V gene sequence: CDR1 MNHNS, CDR2 SASEGT. CDR3 length: 13 residues. This chain's CDR3 is CASSDQGWNEQFF. The CDR3 bases are TGTGCCAGCAGTGACCAAGGGTGGAATGAGCAGTTCTTC.

The V gene is TRBV7-3, the J gene TRBJ1-6, with 9 positions matching TRBD1. Germline-derived CDR1 and CDR2 are SGHTA and FQGTGA. The J segment lost 9 bases and the V segment lost 4 bases, leaving 7 bases of the junction unmatched. The CDR3 loop spans 15 amino acids. The CDR3 loop is CASSYLGQGSSPLHF. The DNA of the CDR3 is TGTGCCAGCAGCTACCTCGGACAGGGGAGTTCACCCCTCCACTTT.